The clone carrying this T cell receptor beta chain was seen many times. Trimming removed 2 bases at V and 1 base at J, with 17 bases between. The CDR3 has 17 residues. Germline V CDR1 and CDR2: MRHNA, SNTAGT. This entry comes from a study of prognosis after radiotherapy for stage I lung cancer. Study as a whole: The tumor was squamous cell carcinoma for several patients; for about a dozen, it was adenocarcinoma.

Amplification of the TCR beta CDR3 (from genomic DNA) was done by two-round multiplex PCR. First-round PCR, the initial amplification, used primers specific to each TRBV and TRBJ gene. In the second PCR round, amplification relied on universal primers. From the multiplex PCR reads, TCRdb called clonotypes with MiXCR, one entry per CDR3 protein. The sample holds 25,000 to 30,000 distinct CDR3 sequences, around 38% seen once. The genes are TRBV6-4 and TRBJ1-2; D is unresolved. The clonotype comes from a donor aged 50 or older with non-small cell lung cancer. The material was PBMCs, obtained before or after stereotactic body radiation therapy (not recorded which). CDR3 protein: CASSDHGEDSYNYGYTF. CDR3 in DNA: TGTGCCAGCAGTGACCATGGGGAGGATTCATATAACTATGGCTACACCTTC.